One and the same sample provided the 27 T cell receptor beta chains below, sequenced in a study of PD-1 blockade in mismatch repair-deficient tumors. Profiling relied on immunoSEQ multiplex PCR, and the TCRdb table lists in-frame clones only, not all of them. This table has 40,000 to 65,000 clones, roughly 80% appearing once. The sequencing used peripheral blood, collected less than 21 weeks after starting pembrolizumab. These receptors came from an adult with mismatch repair-deficient cancer.

The V call is TRBV25-1, the J call TRBJ1-2; the D gene is possibly TRBD1 (5 bases). The CDR3 extends over 10 amino acids. The germline V gene has CDR1 MGHDK and CDR2 SYGVNS. V was clipped by 7 bases and J by 8 bases, with 8 bases between them. As DNA, the CDR3 is TGTGCCAGCAAAGGGGAGGGCTACACCTTC. Translated: CASKGEGYTF.

The chain uses TRBV10-3 and TRBJ2-1; 11 nucleotides agree with TRBD2. V trimming: 2 bases; J trimming: 4 bases; junction bases outside the gene matches: 4. The CDR3 consists of 16 residues. Germline V gene lookup returns CDR1 ENHRY and CDR2 SYGVKD. The CDR3 region has the DNA TGTGCCATCAGTGAGATAGCGGGAGGGCTATACAATGAGCAGTTCTTC. This sequence encodes CAISEIAGGLYNEQFF.

This clone was detected only a few times. The CDR3 loop is CASSTGDKGKLFF. The CDR3 nucleotides read TGTGCCAGTAGTACCGGGGACAAAGGAAAACTGTTTTTT. The V call is TRBV19, the J call TRBJ1-4, with D perhaps TRBD1 (6 bases). The V and J ends lost 4 bases and 10 bases respectively, with 13 bases between them. This CDR3 contains 13 residues. CDR1 is LNHDA and CDR2 is SQIVND in the germline V gene (reference sequence).

This clone was detected a few times. Sequence at one end of the junction differs from germline and may be a read error. This sequence joins TRBV4-2 and TRBJ1-4; D not resolved. CDR3 length equals 11 residues. From germline, CDR1 is LGHNA and CDR2 YNFKEQ. The CDR3 coding sequence is TGTGCCAGCAGCCAAGGAAAGGGTTATGTTTTT. Translating gives CASSQGKGYVF.

This chain connects TRBV19 to TRBJ2-5; 7 nucleotides match TRBD1. The CDR3 is made up of 13 amino acids. Trimming cost V 3 bases and J 7 bases; bases outside gene matches: 5. The germline gives CDR1 LNHDA, CDR2 SQIVND (reference sequence). The CDR3 region is CASSMDRSGTQYF. The CDR3 DNA sequence: TGTGCCAGTAGTATGGACAGGTCCGGGACCCAGTACTTC.

The V gene is TRBV6-5, the J gene TRBJ2-7; 7 nucleotides line up with TRBD2. Germline lookup yields CDR1 MNHEY and CDR2 SVGAGI. The CDR3 consists of 14 residues. V was pared by 3 bases and J by 1 base, with 3 bases of the junction left unmatched. The CDR3 DNA reads as TGTGCCAGCAGTTATAGGCGGGAGTCCTACGAGCAGTACTTC. Translation: CASSYRRESYEQYF.

The V gene is TRBV4-3, the J gene TRBJ2-1; D call uncertain. The length of the CDR3 is 11 residues. CDR1 LGHNA and CDR2 YSLEER come from the germline V gene. Deletions cut 3 bases from V and 5 bases from J, with 2 bases between. CDR3 protein: CASSQHNEQFF. The DNA for the CDR3 is TGCGCCAGCAGCCAGCACAATGAGCAGTTCTTC.

V and J are TRBV15 and TRBJ2-7; TRBD2 aligns across 9 bases. CDR1 and CDR2 (germline): LNHNV, YYDKDF (reference sequence). Trimming at V came to 5 bases and at J to 1 base, leaving 9 bases not matched to a gene. CDR3 length: 16 residues. This CDR3 is CATSPSGSGRSYEQYF. CDR3 DNA sequence: TGTGCCACCAGCCCCTCCGGAAGCGGGAGGTCCTACGAGCAGTACTTC.

The V and J genes are TRBV5-1 and TRBJ1-2; D may be TRBD1 (5 bases). V dropped 4 bases and J dropped 6 bases, with 13 bases sitting between them. This CDR3 has 13 amino acids. The germline CDR1 and CDR2 sequences are SGHRS and YFSETQ. The chain's CDR3 is CASSGGGINGYTF. The CDR3 DNA sequence: TGCGCCAGCAGCGGGGGTGGAATAAATGGCTACACCTTC.

V gene TRBV27 combines with J gene TRBJ2-3; D remains ambiguous. CDR3 length: 15 amino acids. Germline lookup yields CDR1 MNHEY and CDR2 SMNVEV (reference sequence). V dropped 0 bases and J dropped 2 bases, with 9 bases sitting between them. CDR3 nucleotides: TGTGCCAGCAGTTTATCGTCGGTTCCCACAGATACGCAGTATTTT. Protein sequence: CASSLSSVPTDTQYF.

The chain recombines TRBV19 with TRBJ2-1; TRBD1 matches 10 bases. The CDR3 is 14 residues long. J gave up 9 bases and V 4 bases, and 6 bases lay outside the gene matches. Germline CDR1 is LNHDA and CDR2 is SQIVND (reference sequence). CDR3 in amino acids: CASSRGQGVGEQFF. The CDR3 DNA follows: TGTGCCAGTAGTAGAGGACAGGGGGTCGGTGAGCAGTTCTTC.

The chain carries TRBV4-3 and TRBJ2-4, with 9 bases that match TRBD1. The CDR3 has 19 residues. CDR1 is LGHNA and CDR2 is YSLEER in the germline V gene. V gave up 0 bases and J gave up 1 base; unmatched junction bases: 10. CDR3 amino acids: CASSQEGGQGKRAKNIQYF. CDR3 DNA sequence: TGCGCCAGCAGCCAAGAGGGAGGACAGGGGAAGAGGGCCAAAAACATTCAGTACTTC.

The chain carries TRBV2 and TRBJ2-7, with 7 bases fitting TRBD1. J gave up 0 bases and V 4 bases, and 9 bases lay outside the gene matches. Germline V CDR1 and CDR2: SNHLY, FYNNEI. The CDR3 contains 16 residues. The CDR3 bases are TGTGCCAGCAGTGCCATATGGACAGGAAGCTCCTACGAGCAGTACTTC. The encoded protein is CASSAIWTGSSYEQYF.

V and J are TRBV11-2 and TRBJ2-7, with D maybe TRBD2 (5 bases). Trimming shortened V by 5 bases and J by 0 bases, and 17 bases separated the two germline ends. CDR3 length: 16 amino acids. Germline loops: CDR1 SGHAT, CDR2 FQNNGV. The CDR3 loop reads CASSPISRVSSYEQYF. CDR3 DNA: TGTGCCAGCAGCCCTATATCGAGGGTAAGCTCCTACGAGCAGTACTTC. The entire variable domain, with the rest obtained from reference TRBV11-2 and TRBJ2-7, is as follows: EAGVAQSPRYKIIEKRQSVAFWCNPISGHATLYWYQQILGQGPKLLIQFQNNGVVDDSQLPKDRFSAERLKGVDSTLKIQPAKLEDSAVYLCASSPISRVSSYEQYFGPGTRLTVT.

This clone was detected once. The V and J genes are TRBV18 and TRBJ1-3, with D possibly being TRBD1 (6 bases). CDR1 and CDR2 (germline): KGHSH, LQKENI. The germline V and J ends were trimmed by 3 bases and 2 bases, with 11 bases remaining between them. This CDR3 spans 15 amino acids. The CDR3 is CASSPDTGTGNTIYF. The DNA for the CDR3 is TGTGCCAGCTCACCTGATACAGGGACTGGAAACACCATATATTTT.

The chain uses TRBV19 and TRBJ2-3; the D gene is possibly TRBD2 (5 bases). This CDR3 contains 14 residues. V dropped 5 bases and J dropped 4 bases, with 13 bases sitting between them. Germline CDR1 and CDR2: LNHDA and SQIVND (reference sequence). In DNA, the CDR3 is TGTGCCAGTAGTGCGAGGGCAGAGGCAGATACGCAGTATTTT. It yields the protein CASSARAEADTQYF.

This sequence joins TRBV15 and TRBJ2-1, with TRBD1 identical over 9 bases. The CDR3 has 15 residues. J lost 2 bases, V lost 5 bases, and 4 bases had no gene match. CDR1 LNHNV and CDR2 YYDKDF come from the germline V gene (reference sequence). DNA for the CDR3: TGTGCCACCAGCGGCGGGGACAGGGCCTACAATGAGCAGTTCTTC. Translation gives CATSGGDRAYNEQFF.

This clone was found once. The chain employs TRBV7-3 and TRBJ1-1, with D unclear. With 5 bases removed from V and 3 bases from J, the gap between germline ends came to 13 bases. Germline assignment: CDR1 SGHTA and CDR2 FQGTGA. The CDR3 runs 14 residues. This chain's CDR3 is CASSTGGGDTEAFF. CDR3 sequence (DNA): TGTGCCAGCAGCACCGGCGGCGGGGACACTGAAGCTTTCTTT.

The chain couples TRBV5-1 to TRBJ2-3; D ambiguous. Trimming took 1 base from V and 2 from J, leaving 8 bases between them. Germline lookup yields CDR1 SGHRS and CDR2 YFSETQ. The CDR3 is 14 residues long. The CDR3 DNA sequence: TGCGCCAGCAGCTTGAGGCTATACACAGATACGCAGTATTTT. Protein product: CASSLRLYTDTQYF.

This chain connects TRBV4-1 to TRBJ2-5; D gene ambiguous. In germline, CDR1 is MGHRA, CDR2 YSYEKL. The CDR3 is made up of 14 amino acids. V dropped 0 bases and J dropped 3 bases, with 8 bases sitting between them. CDR3 bases: TGCGCCAGCAGCCAAGATGGCTCGAAAGAGACCCAGTACTTC. This codes for CASSQDGSKETQYF.

This chain connects TRBV6-5 to TRBJ1-1; D is possibly TRBD1 (6 bases). The CDR3 has 13 amino acids. Deletions cut 9 bases from V and 4 bases from J, with 15 bases between. The germline CDR1 and CDR2 sequences are MNHEY and SVGAGI. In DNA form, the CDR3 reads TGTGCCAGTTGGAAACAGGGTTTCACTGAAGCTTTCTTT. It specifies CASWKQGFTEAFF.

This chain links TRBV27 with TRBJ1-5; 8 nucleotides align to TRBD1. The germline CDR1 and CDR2 sequences are MNHEY and SMNVEV (reference sequence). V shed 7 bases, J shed 2 bases, and the junction held 4 bases outside the gene matches. CDR3 length: 14 amino acids. DNA for the CDR3: TGTGCCAGCAAAGACAGGGGAGGCAATCAGCCCCAGCATTTT. This sequence encodes CASKDRGGNQPQHF.

As to this clone: Other DNA sequences in this specimen translate into the identical CDR3. The chain has TRBV4-2 and TRBJ1-3, with D perhaps matching TRBD1 (6 bases). CDR3 length: 16 amino acids. The V and J ends lost 0 bases and 0 bases respectively, with 9 bases between them. Germline CDR1 is LGHNA and CDR2 is YNFKEQ. The CDR3 reads CASSQERGGSGNTIYF. Here the CDR3 DNA reads TGTGCCAGCAGCCAAGAGCGAGGGGGCTCTGGAAACACCATATATTTT.

The rearrangement joins TRBV4-1 to TRBJ1-2; 8 nucleotides line up with TRBD1. Looked up from germline, CDR1 is MGHRA and CDR2 is YSYEKL. The CDR3 loop spans 13 amino acids. Germline trimming cut 4 bases from V and 4 bases from J; bases unmatched to any gene: 2. The CDR3 region has the DNA TGCGCCAGCAGCCTAGGACAGGGCTATGGCTACACCTTC. Its protein product is CASSLGQGYGYTF.

This clone was recorded a few times. The chain links TRBV19 to TRBJ1-2; D is undetermined. The CDR3 has 14 amino acids. Germline CDR1 LNHDA, CDR2 SQIVND (reference sequence). V was trimmed by 5 bases and J by 1 base, leaving 11 bases between them. CDR3 sequence: CASSPDTLNYGYTF. The CDR3 region has the DNA TGTGCCAGTAGTCCCGACACCCTTAACTATGGCTACACCTTC.

The rearrangement links TRBV5-4 to TRBJ1-3, with D unclear. This CDR3 spans 14 amino acids. V dropped 4 bases and J dropped 0 bases, with 8 bases sitting between them. The germline CDR1 and CDR2 sequences are SGHNT and YYREEE (reference sequence). This chain's CDR3 is CASSERASGNTIYF. The DNA for the CDR3 is TGTGCCAGCAGCGAACGGGCCTCTGGAAACACCATATATTTT.

The gene calls are TRBV7-9 and TRBJ2-7, with a tentative D call TRBD1 (5 bases). V was trimmed by 1 base and J by 2 bases, leaving 12 bases between them. CDR1 and CDR2 (germline): SEHNR, FQNEAQ (reference sequence). CDR3 length: 15 residues. CDR3 in amino acids: CASSLGRAFTYEQYF. The CDR3 nucleotides are TGTGCCAGCAGCTTAGGCAGGGCCTTTACCTACGAGCAGTACTTC. The full variable domain, rest sourced from reference TRBV7-9 and TRBJ2-7, is DTGVSQNPRHKITKRGQNVTFRCDPISEHNRLYWYRQTLGQGPEFLTYFQNEAQLEKSRLLSDRFSAERPKGSFSTLEIQRTEQGDSAMYLCASSLGRAFTYEQYFGPGTRLTVT.